A single sample gave rise to the 31 T cell receptor beta chains below, sequenced in a study of blood T cell repertoires in COVID-19. Sequencing was performed with immunoSEQ multiplex PCR; in TCRdb, only in-frame clones are kept and a portion is missing. The top ten hold over 15% of the sample, which has under 150,000 clones, around 83% seen once. What was sequenced was PBMCs or T cells enriched from blood (not recorded which). The receptors stem from a young man who had recovered from COVID-19.

This clone was seen only once. V is TRBV9 and J is TRBJ2-3, with 8 bases identical to TRBD1. Trimming at V came to 3 bases and at J to 4 bases, leaving 10 bases not matched to a gene. The CDR3 contains 16 residues. Germline V gene lookup returns CDR1 SGDLS and CDR2 YYNGEE. DNA of the CDR3: TGTGCCAGCAGCGCTAGGACAGGGCTGGTCCCAGATACGCAGTATTTT. Translating it yields CASSARTGLVPDTQYF.

This clone was seen repeatedly, ten times or more. The V and J genes are TRBV3-1 (or the pseudogene TRBV3-2) and TRBJ2-3, with D uncertain. Germline V gene sequence: CDR1 LGHDT, CDR2 YNNKEL (reference sequence). The length of the CDR3 is 14 residues. Trimming removed 4 bases at V and 4 bases at J, with 12 bases between. The CDR3 loop is CASSLDMESDTQYF. For the CDR3, the DNA is TGTGCCAGCAGCCTCGACATGGAATCAGATACGCAGTATTTT.

The CDR3 DNA sequence: TGTGCCAGCAGCTCGTCGGACAGGATCAATCAGCCCCAGCATTTT. Residues: CASSSSDRINQPQHF. This rearrangement joins TRBV7-8 to TRBJ1-5, with 7 bases lining up with TRBD1. Germline V gene data show CDR1 as SGHVS and CDR2 as FQNEAQ. The CDR3 has 15 amino acids. V lost 4 bases, J lost 3 bases, and 6 bases stayed unmatched.

The rearrangement joins TRBV19 to TRBJ2-3; maybe TRBD1 (6 bases). Trimming left V 5 bases short and J 1 base short, with 10 bases between. Germline CDR1 and CDR2: LNHDA and SQIVND (reference sequence). The CDR3 has 14 amino acids. This CDR3 is CASSAGQRTDTQYF. The CDR3 DNA is TGTGCCAGTAGTGCCGGACAGCGCACAGATACGCAGTATTTT.

The chain joins TRBV11-1 to TRBJ2-1, with 9 bases identical to TRBD1. The length of the CDR3 is 14 residues. J lost 3 bases, V lost 5 bases, and 2 bases had no gene match. Per germline, CDR1 SGHAT and CDR2 FQDESV (reference sequence). The CDR3 region has the DNA TGTGCCAGCAGCCCGGACAGGGGCTACAATGAGCAGTTCTTC. This gives the protein CASSPDRGYNEQFF.

The rearrangement joins TRBV5-4 to TRBJ2-5; 9 nucleotides align to TRBD2. V was clipped by 0 bases and J by 6 bases; unmatched bases: 3. Looked up from germline, CDR1 is SGHNT and CDR2 is YYREEE (reference sequence). This CDR3 comprises 14 residues. The CDR3 DNA follows: TGTGCCAGCAGCTTGGGACTAGCGGAGCAGACCCAGTACTTC. Translating it yields CASSLGLAEQTQYF.

This clone was counted a single time. The chain recombines TRBV5-1 with TRBJ1-1; possibly TRBD1 for D (6 bases). This CDR3 is 14 amino acids long. Germline V gives CDR1 SGHRS, CDR2 YFSETQ. With 4 bases removed from V and 0 bases from J, the gap between germline ends came to 10 bases. The CDR3 bases are TGCGCCAGCAGCCCAGGGGTGCTGAACACTGAAGCTTTCTTT. Translation: CASSPGVLNTEAFF.

The chain links TRBV6-5 to TRBJ2-3; 9 nucleotides match TRBD1. CDR1 is MNHEY, CDR2 SVGAGI, per germline. V lost 6 bases and J lost 6; bases outside the gene matches: 4. The CDR3 is 13 amino acids. CDR3 bases: TGTGCCAGCAGCCAGACAGGGGGGGATACGCAGTATTTT. Translated: CASSQTGGDTQYF.

This chain uses TRBV10-1 with TRBJ1-1; D call uncertain. Trimming stripped 3 bases from V and 0 bases from J, with 5 bases between. This CDR3 is built from 13 residues. CDR1 WNHNN and CDR2 SYGVQD come from the germline V gene (reference sequence). This CDR3 is CASSDRLNTEAFF. The CDR3 DNA reads TGCGCCAGCAGTGACAGATTGAACACTGAAGCTTTCTTT.

The V gene is TRBV4-1, the J gene TRBJ2-4, with TRBD2 as a possible D gene (6 bases). The V end was cut by 4 bases, the J end by 11 bases, with 18 bases between. This CDR3 is built from 14 residues. CDR1 MGHRA and CDR2 YSYEKL come from the germline V gene. CDR3 residues: CASSRERANFFQYF. Written as DNA, the CDR3 is TGCGCCAGCAGCCGGGAGCGGGCAAACTTTTTTCAGTACTTC.

J is TRBJ1-4 and V is TRBV25-1; D ambiguous. V lost 3 bases to trimming and J lost 8 bases, with 19 bases between them. Germline CDR1 reads MGHDK; CDR2 reads SYGVNS. The CDR3 is 16 residues long. The CDR3 reads CASSEGSGGYREKLFF. The CDR3 DNA sequence: TGTGCCAGCAGTGAGGGGTCTGGAGGGTATAGGGAAAAACTGTTTTTT.

The chain links TRBV9 to TRBJ1-1; 8 nucleotides agree with TRBD1. The CDR3 has 13 residues. Losses at the gene ends were 3 bases for V and 7 bases for J; bases not matched to a gene: 5. CDR1 is SGDLS, CDR2 YYNGEE, per germline. DNA for the CDR3: TGTGCCAGCAGCGGGACAGGGTTAGTTGAAGCTTTCTTT. Translated: CASSGTGLVEAFF. The full variable domain, in which reference TRBV9 and TRBJ1-1 provide the parts outside the CDR3, is DSGVTQTPKHLITATGQRVTLRCSPRSGDLSVYWYQQSLDQGLQFLIQYYNGEERAKGNILERFSAQQFPDLHSELNLSSLELGDSALYFCASSGTGLVEAFFGQGTRLTVV.

The V call is TRBV30, the J call TRBJ1-4, with D hard to call. Germline-derived CDR1 and CDR2 are GTSNPN and SVGIG (reference sequence). V was cut by 0 bases and J by 7 bases, with 9 bases left in between. The CDR3 extends over 13 amino acids. This chain's CDR3 is CAWSVEEGEKLFF. CDR3 coding DNA: TGTGCCTGGAGTGTGGAGGAGGGTGAAAAACTGTTTTTT.

V is TRBV11-2 and J is TRBJ1-2; maybe TRBD1 (5 bases). Germline V lookup: CDR1 SGHAT, CDR2 FQNNGV. The CDR3 length is 13 residues. Trimming left V 1 base short and J 7 bases short, with 10 bases between. The CDR3 loop is CASSLARESGYTF. The CDR3 nucleotides read TGTGCCAGCAGCTTAGCCAGGGAATCTGGCTACACCTTC.

The chain is built from TRBV4-2 and TRBJ2-7; 7 bases are a match to TRBD1. The V segment lost 4 bases and the J segment 5 bases; nucleotides outside the gene matches: 8. Germline loops: CDR1 LGHNA, CDR2 YNFKEQ. This CDR3 comprises 14 residues. The CDR3 nucleotides are TGTGCCAGCAGCCCCGGGGACAGTACCGACGAGCAGTACTTC. Its protein product is CASSPGDSTDEQYF.

CDR3: CASSANRVATYGYTF. The CDR3 coding sequence is TGTGCCAGCAGCGCAAACAGGGTTGCGACCTATGGCTACACCTTC. The V call is TRBV5-4, the J call TRBJ1-2; a possible D gene is TRBD1 (6 bases). The CDR3 has 15 residues. CDR1 and CDR2 from the germline V gene are SGHNT and YYREEE (reference sequence). V shed 4 bases and J shed 4 bases, with 17 bases lying between them.

The chain employs TRBV7-2 and TRBJ1-1, with a tentative D call TRBD1 (6 bases). The V and J ends lost 1 base and 4 bases respectively, with 13 bases between them. Germline lookup yields CDR1 SGHTA and CDR2 FQGNSA. The CDR3 is 15 amino acids. CDR3 nucleotide sequence: TGTGCCAGCAGCTTAGTGGGGGCGAGGAGCACTGAAGCTTTCTTT. This codes for CASSLVGARSTEAFF.

The J gene is TRBJ2-1, the V gene TRBV5-1, with 10 bases that match TRBD2. Looked up from germline, CDR1 is SGHRS and CDR2 is YFSETQ. V lost 0 bases, J lost 4 bases, and 4 bases stayed unmatched. The length of the CDR3 is 16 residues. The CDR3, as DNA: TGCGCCAGCAGCTTGGCGCTAGCGGGGGTTTACAATGAGCAGTTCTTC. Residues: CASSLALAGVYNEQFF.

This clone was counted once. The chain couples TRBV2 to TRBJ2-1; 7 bases are a match to TRBD1. The germline V gene encodes CDR1 SNHLY and CDR2 FYNNEI. Unmatched junction bases numbered 9, after V lost 7 bases and J lost 6 bases. This CDR3 has 14 amino acids. CDR3 coding DNA: TGTGCCAGCATGGAACAGGGGATTGGCAATGAGCAGTTCTTC. This translates into CASMEQGIGNEQFF.

V gene TRBV10-1 combines with J gene TRBJ2-5, with D hard to call. Germline V gene sequence: CDR1 WNHNN, CDR2 SYGVQD (reference sequence). Trimming took 5 bases from V and 5 from J, leaving 21 bases between them. CDR3 size: 16 residues. Here the CDR3 reads CASSPLSTGPEETQYF. The CDR3 nucleotides are TGCGCCAGCAGTCCTCTCTCGACCGGCCCGGAGGAGACCCAGTACTTC.

The chain employs TRBV12-5 and TRBJ1-1; 7 positions match TRBD1. Germline CDR1 LGHNT, CDR2 FRNRAP. J was trimmed by 1 base and V by 4 bases; bases with no gene match: 9. The CDR3 covers 16 residues. The CDR3 sequence is CASGSSAGTANTEAFF. CDR3 coding DNA: TGTGCTAGTGGTTCGTCAGCCGGGACAGCGAACACTGAAGCTTTCTTT. Full variable domain (rest looked up from reference TRBV12-5 and TRBJ1-1): DARVTQTPRHKVTEMGQEVTMRCQPILGHNTVFWYRQTMMQGLELLAYFRNRAPLDDSGMPKDRFSAEMPDATLATLKIQPSEPRDSAVYFCASGSSAGTANTEAFFGQGTRLTVV.

V is TRBV6-5 and J is TRBJ2-4; 7 nucleotides agree with TRBD1. The CDR3 covers 16 residues. The germline V gene encodes CDR1 MNHEY and CDR2 SVGAGI. After removal of 3 bases from V and 5 bases from J, the junction contained 10 bases not matched to a gene. The CDR3 region is CASSYPGQKVQNIQYF. For the CDR3, the DNA is TGTGCCAGCAGTTATCCGGGACAGAAGGTCCAAAACATTCAGTACTTC.

The J gene is TRBJ1-1, the V gene TRBV7-9, with D possibly being TRBD1 (6 bases). Germline V gene data show CDR1 as SEHNR and CDR2 as FQNEAQ (reference sequence). Trimming removed 5 bases from V and 1 base from J, with 11 bases in between. CDR3 length: 14 residues. Written as DNA, the CDR3 is TGTGCCAGCAGCCGAGGGGGATCGAACACTGAAGCTTTCTTT. This sequence encodes CASSRGGSNTEAFF.

In DNA form, the CDR3 reads TGTGCCAGCTCACCACCGTCGGTAGCAACTAATGAAAAACTGTTTTTT. It translates to CASSPPSVATNEKLFF. The chain has TRBV18 and TRBJ1-4; D uncertain. CDR1 KGHSH and CDR2 LQKENI come from the germline V gene. The V and J ends lost 0 bases and 0 bases respectively, with 8 bases between them. This CDR3 has 16 residues.

The rearrangement joins TRBV7-9 to TRBJ1-2; no clear D gene. CDR3 size: 13 residues. With 6 bases removed from V and 7 bases from J, the gap between germline ends came to 15 bases. Germline CDR1 is SEHNR and CDR2 is FQNEAQ (reference sequence). The CDR3 DNA follows: TGTGCCAGCAGGGAGATGGTAGGTGGTGGCTACACCTTC. Translating it yields CASREMVGGGYTF.

The J gene is TRBJ1-1, the V gene TRBV6-6; the D is unclear. CDR1 and CDR2 from the germline V gene are MNHNY and SVGAGI (reference sequence). Trimming stripped 9 bases from V and 1 base from J, with 18 bases between. This CDR3 region has 15 residues. The CDR3 DNA reads as TGTGCCAGTATAAGGGAGAGTTTTGGGAACACTGAAGCTTTCTTT. It translates to CASIRESFGNTEAFF.

This sequence joins TRBV28 and TRBJ2-1; 7 bases agree with TRBD1. This CDR3 comprises 16 residues. With 6 bases clipped from V and 0 bases from J, the junction kept 8 bases outside the gene matches. CDR1 is MDHEN, CDR2 SYDVKM, per germline. The CDR3: CASSSIGTVSYNEQFF. CDR3 coding DNA: TGTGCCAGCAGCTCCATCGGGACAGTCTCCTACAATGAGCAGTTCTTC.

This chain connects TRBV5-1 to TRBJ1-1, with a possible D match to TRBD1 (6 bases). Germline lookup yields CDR1 SGHRS and CDR2 YFSETQ. V was shortened by 3 bases and J by 0 bases, with 6 bases between the two germline ends. CDR3 size: 13 residues. CDR3 residues: CASSWTVNTEAFF. The CDR3 DNA reads TGCGCCAGCAGCTGGACAGTGAACACTGAAGCTTTCTTT.

The chain recombines TRBV5-1 with TRBJ2-3, with 10 bases aligning to TRBD1. The CDR3 totals 15 residues. The V and J ends lost 2 bases and 4 bases, in that order; junction bases with no gene match: 4. Germline V CDR1 and CDR2: SGHRS, YFSETQ. CDR3 coding DNA: TGCGCCAGCAGCTTCGGGGACAGGGGACCAGATACGCAGTATTTT. Translation gives CASSFGDRGPDTQYF.

V usage is TRBV19 and J usage is TRBJ2-6; the match to TRBD1 covers 12 bases. Germline V gene lookup returns CDR1 LNHDA and CDR2 SQIVND (reference sequence). The length of the CDR3 is 19 residues. The ends lost 7 bases at V and 2 bases at J; junction bases unmatched: 12. The CDR3 spells CASNPETGTGGAGANVLTF. The CDR3 nucleotides read TGTGCCAGTAACCCCGAAACCGGGACAGGGGGCGCTGGGGCCAACGTCCTGACTTTC.

CDR3 in amino acids: CASSGQGGSYEQYV. CDR3 DNA: TGTGCCAGCAGCGGACAGGGGGGATCCTACGAGCAGTACGTC. The rearrangement uses TRBV9 and TRBJ2-7, with TRBD1 matching over 9 bases. The CDR3 loop spans 14 amino acids. The germline V gene has CDR1 SGDLS and CDR2 YYNGEE. J gave up 1 base and V 3 bases, and 2 bases lay outside the gene matches.